This T cell receptor beta chain was observed in a study of T cell responses to AZD1222 COVID-19 vaccine. TCRdb's table, derived via immunoSEQ multiplex PCR, lists solely in-frame clones and lacks some. The sample has fewer than 95,000 clones, around nine tenths seen once. This CDR3 comprises 15 residues. The ends were cut back, 0 bases at V and 0 bases at J, with 7 bases in the middle. Germline-derived CDR1 and CDR2 are SGHRS and YFSETQ. The TCR comes from an adult who received the AZD1222 COVID-19 vaccine. The sequencing here drew on peripheral blood, taken 28 days after the second AZD1222 dose. The genes are TRBV5-1 and TRBJ1-3; D ambiguous. Here the CDR3 reads CASSLDLSSGNTIYF. CDR3 nucleotide sequence: TGCGCCAGCAGCTTGGATTTAAGCTCTGGAAACACCATATATTTT.